The 21 T cell receptor beta chains below were found in one sample sequenced in a study of blood T cells in healthy people across ages. A second PCR of 7 to 11 cycles used a sample-barcoded 5' primer and a J-beta primer mix. TCRdb re-derived calls from the 5' RACE reads in MiXCR, one entry per CDR3 protein. Found here are about 1,000,000 distinct CDR3 sequences, 45% of them singletons; the top ten hold about 20%. The sample comprised blood. The receptors stem from an older woman in good health.

This clonotype has only a few counts. The chain has TRBV5-5 and TRBJ2-5; a weak D match, TRBD2 (5 bases). This CDR3 comprises 14 residues. Between the trimmed V and J ends, which lost 4 bases and 4 bases, there was a span of 14 bases. Germline V gene data show CDR1 as SGHKS and CDR2 as YYEKEE (reference sequence). The CDR3, as DNA: TGTGCCAGCAGCGCCGCGGGCGGTCCAGAGACCCAGTACTTC. Translated, it gives CASSAAGGPETQYF.

V is TRBV6-2 or TRBV6-3 and J is TRBJ2-2; 7 positions agree with TRBD2. The V gene end was trimmed by 6 bases and the J gene end by 6 bases; junction bases not matched to a gene: 4. Germline CDR1 and CDR2: MNHEY and SVGEGT. The CDR3 spans 13 residues. This CDR3 reads CASRNGGSGELFF. For the CDR3, the DNA is TGTGCCAGCAGAAACGGGGGGTCCGGGGAGCTGTTTTTT.

This clonotype was seen more than once but under ten times. The chain is built from TRBV20-1 and TRBJ2-3; D is ambiguous. Trimming took off 6 bases at V and 3 bases at J, with 10 bases between the two ends. The length of the CDR3 is 12 residues. The germline V gene has CDR1 DFQATT and CDR2 SNEGSKA (reference sequence). CDR3: CSATTPTDTQYF. The CDR3 nucleotides are TGCAGTGCCACGACCCCTACAGATACGCAGTATTTT.

The chain recombines TRBV4-2 with TRBJ2-7; D remains unclear. From germline, CDR1 is LGHNA and CDR2 YNFKEQ. The CDR3 length is 15 residues. The germline V and J ends were trimmed by 0 bases and 3 bases, with 12 bases remaining between them. The CDR3 loop reads CASSQEARSGYEQYF. The CDR3 DNA reads TGTGCCAGCAGCCAAGAAGCCAGGTCGGGCTACGAGCAGTACTTC.

This sequence joins TRBV19 and TRBJ2-1, with D unclear. With 8 bases removed from V and 3 bases from J, the gap between germline ends came to 17 bases. The CDR3 runs to 15 residues. CDR1 is LNHDA, CDR2 SQIVND, per germline (reference sequence). CDR3 coding DNA: TGTGCCAGTCGCGGTCAGGCGAGACACTACAATGAGCAGTTCTTC. Its protein is CASRGQARHYNEQFF.

The V gene is TRBV6-6, the J gene TRBJ1-5, with 7 nucleotides matching TRBD1. CDR1 and CDR2 from the germline V gene are MNHNY and SVGAGI (reference sequence). V lost 7 bases to trimming and J lost 7 bases; unmatched junction nucleotides: 7. This CDR3 spans 13 amino acids. CDR3 amino acids: CASTVTGTQPQHF. The CDR3 region has the DNA TGTGCCAGCACCGTGACAGGGACGCAGCCCCAGCATTTT.

This clonotype has just a few counts. The chain couples TRBV4-2 to TRBJ1-5, with D uncertain. The CDR3 runs to 16 residues. V was clipped by 2 bases and J by 4 bases, with 15 bases between them. Germline V gives CDR1 LGHNA, CDR2 YNFKEQ. CDR3 coding DNA: TGTGCCAGCAGCCAACTCGTTGGGCCCACGAATCAGCCCCAGCATTTT. It is translated as CASSQLVGPTNQPQHF.

This clonotype was detected once. The CDR3 protein is CASSPREGPGGTQYF. CDR3 bases: TGTGCCAGCAGCCCGCGGGAGGGCCCCGGGGGTACGCAGTATTTT. The chain is built from TRBV7-3 and TRBJ2-3; the match to TRBD2 covers 9 bases. In germline, CDR1 is SGHTA, CDR2 FQGTGA. Trimming took 5 bases from V and 8 from J; bases not matched to a gene: 11. This CDR3 contains 15 residues.

The chain combines TRBV5-5 with TRBJ2-3; possible D gene TRBD2, 6 bases. Germline CDR1 reads SGHKS; CDR2 reads YYEKEE (reference sequence). The CDR3 extends over 15 amino acids. V was shortened by 2 bases and J by 2 bases, with 12 bases between the two germline ends. The CDR3 coding sequence is TGTGCCAGCAGCTTCTACGCGGACTACACAGATACGCAGTATTTT. This sequence encodes CASSFYADYTDTQYF. Supplemented by reference TRBV5-5 and TRBJ2-3, the full variable domain reads DAGVTQSPTHLIKTRGQQVTLRCSPISGHKSVSWYQQVLGQGPQFIFQYYEKEERGRGNFPDRFSARQFPNYSSELNVNALLLGDSALYLCASSFYADYTDTQYFGPGTRLTVL.

The chain is built from TRBV4-1 and TRBJ2-1; perhaps TRBD2 as D (6 bases). Trimming shortened V by 2 bases and J by 8 bases, and 22 bases separated the two germline ends. Germline V gives CDR1 MGHRA, CDR2 YSYEKL. This CDR3 comprises 17 residues. CDR3 protein: CASSQRGGIFPGDEQFF. The CDR3 region has the DNA TGCGCCAGCAGCCAACGAGGCGGGATATTTCCGGGCGATGAGCAGTTCTTC.

The chain couples TRBV7-2 to TRBJ2-5; 8 positions agree with TRBD2. CDR3 length: 14 residues. Trimming removed 5 bases from V and 11 bases from J; junction bases left unmatched: 13. Germline V gene sequence: CDR1 SGHTA, CDR2 FQGNSA. CDR3 in DNA: TGTGCCAGCAGCCCCCCCGGGAGGGTGCGTGAGCAGTACTTC. Amino acid sequence: CASSPPGRVREQYF. The full variable domain, with the rest looked up from reference TRBV7-2 and TRBJ2-5, is GAGVSQSPSNKVTEKGKDVELRCDPISGHTALYWYRQSLGQGLEFLIYFQGNSAPDKSGLPSDRFSAERTGGSVSTLTIQRTQQEDSAVYLCASSPPGRVREQYFGPGTRLLVL.

The rearrangement links TRBV5-1 to TRBJ1-2, with 9 nucleotides matching TRBD1. In germline, CDR1 is SGHRS, CDR2 YFSETQ. This CDR3 spans 14 amino acids. The J segment lost 7 bases and the V segment lost 5 bases, leaving 9 bases of the junction unmatched. The CDR3: CASSSGQGSSGYTF. CDR3 coding DNA: TGCGCCAGCAGTTCTGGACAGGGGAGCTCTGGCTACACCTTC.

This clonotype was recorded a few times. The rearrangement joins TRBV29-1 to TRBJ2-5; 10 nucleotides align to TRBD1. CDR1 and CDR2 from the germline V gene are SQVTM and ANQGSEA. This CDR3 spans 14 amino acids. The V gene end was trimmed by 6 bases and the J gene end by 5 bases; junction bases not matched to a gene: 9. CDR3 sequence (DNA): TGCAGCGTCCAAGGGGACAGGGGATCGGAGACCCAGTACTTC. It specifies CSVQGDRGSETQYF.

The rearrangement joins TRBV15 to TRBJ2-7; 8 nucleotides match TRBD2. The V and J ends lost 4 bases and 3 bases, in that order; junction bases with no gene match: 2. This CDR3 is 13 amino acids long. Germline V gene sequence: CDR1 LNHNV, CDR2 YYDKDF (reference sequence). The CDR3 loop reads CATSIREGYEQYF. Here the CDR3 DNA reads TGTGCCACCAGCATCCGGGAGGGCTACGAGCAGTACTTC.

The chain uses TRBV5-4 and TRBJ2-7; TRBD2 matches at 8 bases. The germline V gene encodes CDR1 SGHNT and CDR2 YYREEE (reference sequence). V dropped 0 bases and J dropped 6; count of bases not matched to a gene: 8. There are 15 residues in the CDR3. In nucleotides, the CDR3 is TGTGCCAGCAGCTTGGTCAGCGGGAGTCGTCGCGAGCAGTACTTC. Protein: CASSLVSGSRREQYF. Full variable domain (missing parts from reference TRBV5-4 and TRBJ2-7): ETGVTQSPTHLIKTRGQQVTLRCSSQSGHNTVSWYQQALGQGPQFIFQYYREEENGRGNFPPRFSGLQFPNYSSELNVNALELDDSALYLCASSLVSGSRREQYFGPGTRLTVT.

V is TRBV20-1 and J is TRBJ1-1; 12 bases line up with TRBD1. J gave up 5 bases and V 1 base, and 5 bases lay outside the gene matches. The CDR3 extends over 15 amino acids. Per germline, CDR1 DFQATT and CDR2 SNEGSKA (reference sequence). The CDR3 reads CSARGDRGPPTEAFF. In nucleotides, the CDR3 is TGCAGTGCTAGAGGGGACAGGGGGCCCCCAACTGAAGCTTTCTTT.

The chain uses TRBV21-1 and TRBJ2-1; the table's TRBD1 call for D was not verified on the DNA. TRBV21-1 is marked as a pseudogene. The CDR3 is 17 amino acids. CDR3 sequence (DNA): TGTGCCAGCAGCAAAGGTTCTCAGGGAGAAGACTACAATGAGCAGTTCTTC. Its protein is CASSKGSQGEDYNEQFF.

The chain joins TRBV10-2 to TRBJ2-7, with TRBD2 matching over 9 bases. Trimming at V came to 6 bases and at J to 4 bases, leaving 4 bases not matched to a gene. The CDR3 spans 13 residues. Looked up from germline, CDR1 is WSHSY and CDR2 is SAAADI. CDR3 residues: CASRAGGIYEQYF. The CDR3 coding sequence is TGCGCCAGCAGGGCGGGGGGGATATACGAGCAGTACTTC.

The genes are TRBV20-1 and TRBJ1-4; the match to TRBD1 covers 8 bases. J gave up 9 bases and V 6 bases, and 15 bases lay outside the gene matches. The germline gives CDR1 DFQATT, CDR2 SNEGSKA (reference sequence). CDR3 length equals 15 residues. DNA for the CDR3: TGCAGTGCGCAGAGACCCGACAGGGGATCTAAAAAACTGTTTTTT. Amino acid sequence: CSAQRPDRGSKKLFF.

The rearrangement joins TRBV29-1 to TRBJ2-1, with D hard to call. The V and J ends lost 7 bases and 8 bases respectively, with 21 bases between them. This CDR3 region has 14 residues. From germline, CDR1 is SQVTM and CDR2 ANQGSEA. The CDR3 loop reads CSAIPWAGVHEQFF. The CDR3 nucleotides are TGCAGCGCGATCCCGTGGGCAGGCGTCCATGAGCAGTTCTTC.

This clonotype was recorded a few times. This chain links TRBV29-1 with TRBJ2-7; the D gene is possibly TRBD1 (7 bases). Germline V CDR1 and CDR2: SQVTM, ANQGSEA. The V end lost 7 bases, the J end lost 3 bases, and 19 bases lay between the germline ends. The CDR3 is 14 amino acids. Here the CDR3 DNA reads TGCAGCGCGCGGGAAACAGGGGCCTTCTACGAGCAGTACTTC. Translating it yields CSARETGAFYEQYF.